The 28 T cell receptor beta chains given below trace back to one sample, sequenced in a study of cytomegalovirus exposure and HLA in healthy donors. Amplification used 60 Vbeta primers and 13 Jbeta primers. Clones were read by immunoSEQ multiplex PCR, and TCRdb kept only the in-frame ones, dropping some. The sample totals around 210,000 clones; its top ten clones hold more than 0.75%. The sample was PBMCs. The receptors here all came from a woman aged 30 to 39 in good health and CMV-seropositive.

The CDR3 DNA follows: TGTGCCAGCAGCATCGGGACTACTTCCAAAGAAGACCAGTACTTC. Its protein product is CASSIGTTSKEDQYF. The chain employs TRBV5-8 and TRBJ2-5; 7 bases agree with TRBD2. The CDR3 has 15 amino acids. V gave up 4 bases and J gave up 10 bases; unmatched junction bases: 16. CDR1 is SGHTS, CDR2 YDEGEE, per germline.

The rearrangement uses TRBV28 and TRBJ2-5; 8 bases align to TRBD2. With V trimmed by 5 bases and J by 1 base, 9 bases remained unmatched. This CDR3 is built from 16 residues. Germline V gene sequence: CDR1 MDHEN, CDR2 SYDVKM. The CDR3 coding sequence is TGTGCCAGCAGTGAGGGCCTAGCGGGCCTCCAAGAGACCCAGTACTTC. Translated: CASSEGLAGLQETQYF.

The V and J genes are TRBV29-1 and TRBJ2-3; D gene ambiguous. Germline loops: CDR1 SQVTM, CDR2 ANQGSEA. The CDR3 is 10 residues long. Trimming removed 4 bases from V and 6 bases from J, with 5 bases in between. In DNA form, the CDR3 reads TGCAGCGTTGTTGAGGATACGCAGTATTTT. This encodes CSVVEDTQYF.

The chain combines TRBV6-5 with TRBJ1-1; D gene unclear. CDR1 and CDR2 (germline): MNHEY, SVGAGI. V lost 8 bases and J lost 3, with 13 bases in between. There are 13 residues in the CDR3. The CDR3 loop is CASGVGFHTEAFF. CDR3 sequence (DNA): TGTGCCAGCGGTGTCGGTTTCCACACTGAAGCTTTCTTT.

The rearrangement joins TRBV30 to TRBJ1-2; possibly TRBD1 for D (5 bases). This CDR3 comprises 13 residues. The ends were cut back, 0 bases at V and 4 bases at J, with 9 bases in the middle. CDR1 GTSNPN and CDR2 SVGIG come from the germline V gene (reference sequence). The CDR3 is CAWSVGTIYGYTF. The DNA for the CDR3 is TGTGCCTGGAGTGTGGGGACTATCTATGGCTACACCTTC. Variable domain in full (rest from reference TRBV30 and TRBJ1-2): SQTIHQWPATLVQPVGSPLSLECTVEGTSNPNLYWYRQAAGRGLQLLFYSVGIGQISSEVPQNLSASRPQDRQFILSSKKLLLSDSGFYLCAWSVGTIYGYTFGSGTRLTVV.

The chain combines TRBV27 with TRBJ1-6, with 8 bases identical to TRBD1. The CDR3 has 15 residues. Germline V gives CDR1 MNHEY, CDR2 SMNVEV (reference sequence). With 0 bases clipped from V and 8 bases from J, the junction kept 3 bases outside the gene matches. CDR3 nucleotides: TGTGCCAGCAGTTTATCCCTGACAGGGGATTCACCCCTCCACTTT. This encodes CASSLSLTGDSPLHF.

V and J are TRBV5-1 and TRBJ1-1; a possible D gene is TRBD1 (6 bases). This CDR3 is built from 14 residues. Trimming took off 0 bases at V and 1 base at J, with 7 bases between the two ends. Germline V gene lookup returns CDR1 SGHRS and CDR2 YFSETQ. The DNA of the CDR3 is TGCGCCAGCAGCTTGGCGGGACAGAACACTGAAGCTTTCTTT. Amino acid sequence: CASSLAGQNTEAFF.

The chain recombines TRBV7-9 with TRBJ1-5; 8 positions agree with TRBD1. The length of the CDR3 is 16 residues. Germline assignment: CDR1 SEHNR and CDR2 FQNEAQ (reference sequence). The ends lost 0 bases at V and 4 bases at J; junction bases unmatched: 5. CDR3 DNA sequence: TGTGCCAGCAGCTTAGCAGGCAGGGGGCAGAATCAGCCCCAGCATTTT. Protein: CASSLAGRGQNQPQHF.

The chain carries TRBV23-1 and TRBJ2-1; D may be TRBD1 (6 bases). TRBV23-1 is filed as an ORF, its function uncertain. This CDR3 contains 11 residues. The V end lost 7 bases, the J end lost 7 bases, and 8 bases lay between the germline ends. This CDR3 reads CASIDRNEQFF. CDR3 nucleotide sequence: TGCGCCAGCATTGACAGGAATGAGCAGTTCTTC.

The chain joins TRBV30 to TRBJ1-1, with D tentatively TRBD1 (5 bases). Trimming shortened V by 0 bases and J by 10 bases, and 12 bases separated the two germline ends. From germline, CDR1 is GTSNPN and CDR2 SVGIG (reference sequence). The CDR3 length is 12 residues. The CDR3 reads CAWSVGRRGAFF. As DNA, the CDR3 is TGTGCCTGGAGTGTAGGTAGGAGGGGAGCTTTCTTT.

The chain uses TRBV9 and TRBJ2-3; 11 positions match TRBD2. The CDR3 covers 18 residues. V was pared by 4 bases and J by 1 base, with 11 bases of the junction left unmatched. Germline V gene lookup returns CDR1 SGDLS and CDR2 YYNGEE. The CDR3 is CASSPLAGEVSRTDTQYF. Written as DNA, the CDR3 is TGTGCCAGCAGCCCACTAGCGGGAGAGGTCTCTCGCACAGATACGCAGTATTTT. The variable domain in full, completed from reference TRBV9 and TRBJ2-3, reads DSGVTQTPKHLITATGQRVTLRCSPRSGDLSVYWYQQSLDQGLQFLIQYYNGEERAKGNILERFSAQQFPDLHSELNLSSLELGDSALYFCASSPLAGEVSRTDTQYFGPGTRLTVL.

CDR3 amino acids: CASSSSGTGNEKLFF. As DNA, the CDR3 is TGTGCCAGCAGCTCCTCCGGGACAGGGAATGAAAAACTGTTTTTT. This chain joins TRBV5-5 and TRBJ1-4, with TRBD1 matching 9 bases. The V gene end was trimmed by 3 bases and the J gene end by 5 bases; junction bases not matched to a gene: 5. This CDR3 spans 15 amino acids. CDR1 is SGHKS, CDR2 YYEKEE, per germline (reference sequence).

The gene calls are TRBV18 and TRBJ1-2; maybe TRBD1 (6 bases). The V end was cut by 0 bases, the J end by 3 bases, with 20 bases between. Germline CDR1 and CDR2: KGHSH and LQKENI. The CDR3 runs 18 residues. CDR3 amino acids: CASSPPTPSGGLDYGYTF. CDR3 nucleotides: TGTGCCAGCTCACCACCGACGCCGAGCGGGGGCCTTGACTATGGCTACACCTTC.

The chain recombines TRBV4-2 with TRBJ2-7; 8 nucleotides align to TRBD2. The CDR3 totals 16 residues. Unmatched junction bases numbered 10, after V lost 0 bases and J lost 6 bases. Germline assignment: CDR1 LGHNA and CDR2 YNFKEQ. The CDR3, as DNA: TGTGCCAGCAGCCAAGATCGCAACGGGGGGGCCTCCGAGCAGTACTTC. It codes for CASSQDRNGGASEQYF.

The chain is built from TRBV19 and TRBJ1-1; D gene ambiguous. Germline assignment: CDR1 LNHDA and CDR2 SQIVND (reference sequence). This CDR3 spans 15 amino acids. V lost 5 bases, J lost 4 bases, and 17 bases lay in between. CDR3 in DNA: TGTGCCAGTAGTTTATCCTATATGGGGAGCACTGAAGCTTTCTTT. This sequence encodes CASSLSYMGSTEAFF.

The chain recombines TRBV28 with TRBJ1-5; D uncertain. V lost 2 bases and J 7 bases, leaving 15 bases between the germline ends. The CDR3 length is 15 residues. Looked up from germline, CDR1 is MDHEN and CDR2 is SYDVKM. The CDR3 bases are TGTGCCAGCAGTTTAGGGAGGAGTGAACGACAGCCCCAGCATTTT. Residues: CASSLGRSERQPQHF.

This chain uses TRBV4-3 with TRBJ2-3; 8 bases are a match to TRBD2. Per the germline V gene, CDR1 is LGHNA and CDR2 is YSLEER. The CDR3 is 18 amino acids. The V and J ends lost 0 bases and 2 bases, in that order; junction bases with no gene match: 10. The CDR3 DNA reads TGCGCCAGCAGCCAAGAGACCAGGGTAGCGGGGCCCACAGATACGCAGTATTTT. Its translation is CASSQETRVAGPTDTQYF.

The rearrangement uses TRBV29-1 and TRBJ2-3; weak D call: TRBD2 (6 bases). The CDR3 covers 13 residues. The germline CDR1 and CDR2 sequences are SQVTM and ANQGSEA. The CDR3 coding sequence is TGCAGTTATGGCGGGGCTAGCACAGATACGCAGTATTTT. Translation: CSYGGASTDTQYF.

The chain combines TRBV4-2 with TRBJ2-3; TRBD2 matches at 12 bases. Germline loops: CDR1 LGHNA, CDR2 YNFKEQ. V lost 4 bases, J lost 2 bases, and 19 bases stayed unmatched. The CDR3 contains 21 residues. CDR3 protein: CASSRPSTSGGRLKLTDTQYF. CDR3 bases: TGTGCCAGCAGCCGCCCATCGACTAGCGGGGGCCGTCTTAAACTCACAGATACGCAGTATTTT.

The rearrangement joins TRBV7-8 to TRBJ2-1; TRBD1 matches at 9 bases. CDR3 size: 16 residues. The junction had 7 bases not matched to a gene; V was cut back by 0 bases and J by 7 bases. CDR1 and CDR2 (germline): SGHVS, FQNEAQ. The DNA for the CDR3 is TGTGCCAGCAGCTTAGCGTACAGGGGGCAAGTGAATGAGCAGTTCTTC. Translating gives CASSLAYRGQVNEQFF. The full variable domain, in which reference TRBV7-8 and TRBJ2-1 provide the parts outside the CDR3, is GAGVSQSPRYKVAKRGQDVALRCDPISGHVSLFWYQQALGQGPEFLTYFQNEAQLDKSGLPSDRFFAERPEGSVSTLKIQRTQQEDSAVYLCASSLAYRGQVNEQFFGPGTRLTVL.

The CDR3, as DNA: TGTGCCAGTTCCGGACAGCCTTTGAACACCGGGGAGCTGTTTTTT. Translating gives CASSGQPLNTGELFF. The chain couples TRBV7-9 to TRBJ2-2, with a possible D match to TRBD1 (6 bases). The CDR3 totals 15 residues. The germline CDR1 and CDR2 sequences are SEHNR and FQNEAQ (reference sequence). V lost 9 bases and J lost 1, with 15 bases in between.

The genes are TRBV28 and TRBJ2-5; 7 bases fit TRBD2. V lost 6 bases, J lost 5 bases, and 12 bases stayed unmatched. This CDR3 spans 15 amino acids. Germline V gene lookup returns CDR1 MDHEN and CDR2 SYDVKM. CDR3 coding DNA: TGTGCCAGCAGCCCTAGACTAGCTGGACGGGAGACCCAGTACTTC. This gives the protein CASSPRLAGRETQYF.

The rearrangement uses TRBV7-9 and TRBJ1-1, with a tentative D call TRBD1 (5 bases). Germline loops: CDR1 SEHNR, CDR2 FQNEAQ (reference sequence). This CDR3 is built from 12 residues. Trimming removed 4 bases from V and 7 bases from J, with 10 bases in between. The CDR3 DNA follows: TGTGCCAGCAGCTCGGGGACTCTTGAAGCTTTCTTT. It encodes CASSSGTLEAFF.

The CDR3 coding sequence is TGTGCCAGCAGCCCCGTAAAAATAGACAGCGGAAACACCATATATTTT. It encodes CASSPVKIDSGNTIYF. The rearrangement joins TRBV7-2 to TRBJ1-3; D might be TRBD1 (5 bases). The CDR3 consists of 16 residues. Germline CDR1 is SGHTA and CDR2 is FQGNSA. Trimming shortened V by 5 bases and J by 4 bases, and 18 bases separated the two germline ends.

The chain carries TRBV5-8 and TRBJ1-2, with 9 nucleotides matching TRBD1. V lost 4 bases to trimming and J lost 4 bases; unmatched junction nucleotides: 5. CDR3 size: 14 residues. CDR1 is SGHTS, CDR2 YDEGEE, per germline. CDR3 sequence reads: CASSRGQGGYGYTF. The CDR3 DNA follows: TGTGCCAGCAGCAGGGGACAGGGTGGCTATGGCTACACCTTC. Full variable domain (missing parts from reference TRBV5-8 and TRBJ1-2): EAGVTQSPTHLIKTRGQQATLRCSPISGHTSVYWYQQALGLGLQFLLWYDEGEERNRGNFPPRFSGRQFPNYSSELNVNALELEDSALYLCASSRGQGGYGYTFGSGTRLTVV.

The V call is TRBV18, the J call TRBJ2-3; 12 bases fit TRBD2. The J segment lost 5 bases and the V segment lost 2 bases, leaving 11 bases of the junction unmatched. Germline CDR1 KGHSH, CDR2 LQKENI. The CDR3 has 18 amino acids. The CDR3: CASSPWGLAGGPVDTQYF. The CDR3 DNA follows: TGTGCCAGCTCACCATGGGGCCTAGCGGGAGGGCCAGTAGATACGCAGTATTTT.

The rearrangement uses TRBV18 and TRBJ1-2; the match to TRBD1 covers 8 bases. V trimming: 2 bases; J trimming: 9 bases; junction bases outside the gene matches: 17. The germline gives CDR1 KGHSH, CDR2 LQKENI. The CDR3 length is 17 residues. In DNA form, the CDR3 reads TGTGCCAGCTCACCATCTTCCCCATTGACAGGGGATCGTCGCTACACCTTC. Translated, it gives CASSPSSPLTGDRRYTF.

V and J are TRBV5-8 and TRBJ1-4; D is possibly TRBD1 (6 bases). This CDR3 region has 17 residues. Trimming took 1 base from V and 1 from J, leaving 14 bases between them. The germline V gene has CDR1 SGHTS and CDR2 YDEGEE. Here the CDR3 reads CASSLNGQGLTNEKLFF. In DNA form, the CDR3 reads TGTGCCAGCAGCTTGAATGGCCAGGGGTTAACTAATGAAAAACTGTTTTTT.